This T cell receptor beta chain was captured in a study of blood T cell repertoires in COVID-19. Study-level information: PBMCs, B-cell-depleted T cells, or T cells provided the cDNA or gDNA that made up the material.

In this sample, this clone turned up once. Clones were sequenced by immunoSEQ multiplex PCR, and TCRdb holds only the in-frame ones, with some missing. The repertoire holds under 250,000 clones, with roughly 84% as singletons. The CDR3 has 12 amino acids. From germline, CDR1 is SEHNR and CDR2 FQNEAQ (reference sequence). V shed 6 bases, J shed 5 bases, and the junction held 3 bases outside the gene matches. This clonotype was sampled from a middle-aged man with active or convalescent COVID-19. The chain couples TRBV7-9 to TRBJ2-5; 7 bases line up with TRBD1. The sample consisted of peripheral blood. The CDR3 region has the DNA TGTGCCAGCAGACAGGGGCGGGAGACCCAGTACTTC. Residues: CASRQGRETQYF.